These 22 T cell receptor beta chains originate from one sample sequenced in a study of blood T cells in healthy people across ages. A second PCR, run for about 6 to 12 cycles, used a sample-barcoded 5' primer plus a J-beta primer mix. A single record per CDR3 protein comes from TCRdb applying MiXCR to the 5' RACE reads. The table has roughly 2 million distinct CDR3 sequences, around half seen once. The sample was blood. These receptors were obtained from a woman in her 40s in good health.

This chain links TRBV5-1 with TRBJ2-5; 9 bases are shared with TRBD1. CDR1 and CDR2 (germline): SGHRS, YFSETQ. With V trimmed by 0 bases and J by 4 bases, 4 bases remained unmatched. The CDR3 consists of 15 residues. The CDR3 loop is CASSLDRGQGETQYF. As DNA, the CDR3 is TGCGCCAGCAGCTTGGACAGGGGGCAGGGAGAGACCCAGTACTTC. Full variable domain (outside the CDR3, taken from reference TRBV5-1 and TRBJ2-5): KAGVTQTPRYLIKTRGQQVTLSCSPISGHRSVSWYQQTPGQGLQFLFEYFSETQRNKGNFPGRFSGRQFSNSRSEMNVSTLELGDSALYLCASSLDRGQGETQYFGPGTRLLVL.

This chain uses TRBV18 with TRBJ2-5; D remains unclear. The CDR3 length is 14 residues. The ends were cut back, 0 bases at V and 3 bases at J, with 8 bases in the middle. Germline loops: CDR1 KGHSH, CDR2 LQKENI. The CDR3 DNA sequence: TGTGCCAGCTCACCACCGGGTCAGGAAGAGACCCAGTACTTC. Protein: CASSPPGQEETQYF.

J is TRBJ2-3 and V is TRBV9; TRBD2 matches at 11 bases. This CDR3 is built from 14 residues. With V trimmed by 0 bases and J by 10 bases, 4 bases remained unmatched. Looked up from germline, CDR1 is SGDLS and CDR2 is YYNGEE. CDR3 residues: CASSVVGTSGAQYF. The CDR3 DNA reads TGTGCCAGCAGCGTAGTAGGGACTAGCGGCGCGCAGTATTTT.

This clonotype occurred many times. The V call is TRBV29-1, the J call TRBJ2-7, with TRBD1 as a possible D gene (6 bases). Trimming cost V 4 bases and J 6 bases, with 13 bases left between them. The CDR3 has 12 amino acids. CDR1 and CDR2 (germline): SQVTM, ANQGSEA. This chain's CDR3 is CSVVGGSGEQYF. In DNA form, the CDR3 reads TGCAGCGTTGTAGGGGGTTCGGGCGAGCAGTACTTC.

This clonotype has more than one count but fewer than ten. The chain is built from TRBV6-6 and TRBJ2-7; a weak D match, TRBD1 (5 bases). The CDR3 runs 13 residues. CDR1 MNHNY and CDR2 SVGAGI come from the germline V gene (reference sequence). V lost 2 bases, J lost 6 bases, and 11 bases lay in between. CDR3 protein: CASSYNQGGEQYF. The CDR3 DNA follows: TGTGCCAGCAGTTACAACCAGGGTGGCGAGCAGTACTTC.

This chain joins TRBV7-8 and TRBJ2-3; 14 bases line up with TRBD2. The germline V gene encodes CDR1 SGHVS and CDR2 FQNEAQ. This CDR3 spans 16 amino acids. The ends lost 6 bases at V and 6 bases at J; junction bases unmatched: 8. CDR3 sequence: CASRLNRLAGGDTQYF. The CDR3 DNA is TGTGCCAGCAGGTTGAACCGACTAGCGGGGGGGGATACGCAGTATTTT. Filled out from reference TRBV7-8 and TRBJ2-3, the complete variable domain reads GAGVSQSPRYKVAKRGQDVALRCDPISGHVSLFWYQQALGQGPEFLTYFQNEAQLDKSGLPSDRFFAERPEGSVSTLKIQRTQQEDSAVYLCASRLNRLAGGDTQYFGPGTRLTVL.

The gene calls are TRBV28 and TRBJ2-7; 9 bases align to TRBD1. The CDR3 length is 15 residues. Germline CDR1 MDHEN, CDR2 SYDVKM. Losses at the gene ends were 3 bases for V and 4 bases for J; bases not matched to a gene: 7. CDR3 sequence (DNA): TGTGCCAGCAGTTTCGGGGGACAGGGTACGTACGAGCAGTACTTC. Its translation is CASSFGGQGTYEQYF.

The V call is TRBV20-1, the J call TRBJ2-4; no clear D. Judging by the DNA end, TRBJ2-7 fits better; the J call may be wrong. The CDR3 covers 13 residues. Germline CDR1 is DFQATT and CDR2 is SNEGSKA (reference sequence). The CDR3 loop is CSASLINSYEQYF. The CDR3 bases are TGCAGTGCTAGTCTAATAAACTCCTACGAGCAGTACTTC.

This clonotype appeared a few times. The J gene is TRBJ2-4, the V gene TRBV7-2; TRBD1 aligns across 8 bases. The CDR3 spans 13 residues. The ends lost 7 bases at V and 5 bases at J; junction bases unmatched: 4. Germline lookup yields CDR1 SGHTA and CDR2 FQGNSA. The CDR3 loop reads CASTMTGENIQYF. The DNA for the CDR3 is TGTGCCAGCACCATGACAGGGGAAAACATTCAGTACTTC.

CDR3 bases: TGCAGTGTCTTACGGGGGAAGGGGGTTTTATCAGATACGCAGTATTTT. It translates to CSVLRGKGVLSDTQYF. The J gene is TRBJ2-3, the V gene TRBV20-1; D may be TRBD1 or TRBD2 (6 bases each). This CDR3 is built from 16 residues. Germline V gene data show CDR1 as DFQATT and CDR2 as SNEGSKA (reference sequence). Trimming pared 7 bases from V and 4 bases from J, leaving 24 bases between.

This clonotype was observed a few times. The chain recombines TRBV6-2 or TRBV6-3 with TRBJ2-3, with D possibly called TRBD1 or TRBD2 (5 bases each). CDR3 length: 13 amino acids. Germline loops: CDR1 MNHEY, CDR2 SVGEGT. The V gene lost 1 base and the J gene lost 7 bases, with 9 bases spanning the gap. CDR3 coding DNA: TGTGCCAGCAGTTACTTCGGGACCAATACGCAGTATTTT. This encodes CASSYFGTNTQYF.

The chain couples TRBV20-1 to TRBJ2-7; D is unresolved. Germline assignment: CDR1 DFQATT and CDR2 SNEGSKA (reference sequence). The CDR3 is 13 amino acids. Trimming shortened V by 2 bases and J by 3 bases, and 11 bases separated the two germline ends. CDR3 coding DNA: TGCAGTGCTAGAAGACTGGGAAACTACGAGCAGTACTTC. It translates to CSARRLGNYEQYF.

This clonotype has a handful of counts. The rearrangement joins TRBV12-3 or TRBV12-4 to TRBJ2-3; a possible D gene is TRBD1 (5 bases). CDR3 length: 16 residues. V gave up 3 bases and J gave up 3 bases, with 16 bases separating them. CDR3 loop: CASSLQDHPGTDTQYF. DNA of the CDR3: TGTGCCAGCAGTTTGCAGGACCATCCAGGGACAGATACGCAGTATTTT.

The V call is TRBV20-1, the J call TRBJ2-7, with D unresolved. This CDR3 is built from 10 residues. V shed 3 bases and J shed 3 bases, with 3 bases lying between them. In germline, CDR1 is DFQATT, CDR2 SNEGSKA (reference sequence). CDR3 bases: TGCAGTGCTAGCGACTACGAGCAGTACTTC. Protein sequence: CSASDYEQYF.

This clonotype was counted at least ten times. A junction boundary mismatches the germline segment, possibly from a read error. V and J are TRBV7-2 and TRBJ2-5; no clear D. CDR3 size: 13 residues. The germline V gene encodes CDR1 SGHTA and CDR2 FQGNSA. The CDR3 nucleotides read TGTGCCAGCAGTTTAGGGTCTGGGGAGACCCAGTACTTC. This codes for CASSLGSGETQYF.

The chain employs TRBV5-1 and TRBJ2-5, with TRBD2 identical over 10 bases. The germline CDR1 and CDR2 sequences are SGHRS and YFSETQ. After removal of 7 bases from V and 0 bases from J, the junction contained 12 bases not matched to a gene. This CDR3 contains 17 residues. The CDR3 loop reads CASLPTVSGGYQETQYF. The CDR3 bases are TGCGCCAGCTTACCCACCGTTAGCGGGGGGTACCAAGAGACCCAGTACTTC.

This clonotype was detected a few times. CDR3: CASSLHPQETQYF. The CDR3 region has the DNA TGTGCCAGCAGCTTACACCCGCAAGAGACCCAGTACTTC. This chain joins TRBV7-8 and TRBJ2-5; D remains unclear. Germline V gives CDR1 SGHVS, CDR2 FQNEAQ. The CDR3 has 13 amino acids. The V end lost 2 bases, the J end lost 2 bases, and 6 bases lay between the germline ends.

This chain uses TRBV27 with TRBJ2-6; either TRBD1 or TRBD2 may supply D (5 bases each). CDR3 length: 20 amino acids. V was shortened by 2 bases and J by 3 bases, with 23 bases between the two germline ends. Germline-derived CDR1 and CDR2 are MNHEY and SMNVEV (reference sequence). CDR3 DNA sequence: TGTGCCAGCAGTTTACGGGCAAGTTCGGTGAGGGGCGGTGGGGCCAACGTCCTGACTTTC. This translates into CASSLRASSVRGGGANVLTF.

A few counts support this clonotype. This rearrangement joins TRBV27 to TRBJ1-6; 8 bases match TRBD1. From germline, CDR1 is MNHEY and CDR2 SMNVEV (reference sequence). The CDR3 consists of 17 residues. Trimming at V came to 2 bases and at J to 2 bases, leaving 5 bases not matched to a gene. The DNA for the CDR3 is TGTGCCAGCAGTTTACAGACAGGGGAGGCCTATAATTCACCCCTCCACTTT. This encodes CASSLQTGEAYNSPLHF.

This clonotype has only a few counts. The chain carries TRBV7-2 and TRBJ2-5, with 8 bases matching TRBD2. Germline V lookup: CDR1 SGHTA, CDR2 FQGNSA. CDR3 length equals 16 residues. Trimming at V came to 2 bases and at J to 3 bases, leaving 8 bases not matched to a gene. For the CDR3, the DNA is TGTGCCAGCAGCTTAAGCGGGGGAGGATACAAAGAGACCCAGTACTTC. Encoded protein: CASSLSGGGYKETQYF.

This chain uses TRBV4-3 with TRBJ2-6; possible D gene TRBD1, 5 bases. Trimming shortened V by 1 base and J by 2 bases, and 9 bases separated the two germline ends. Per germline, CDR1 LGHNA and CDR2 YSLEER. The CDR3 runs 16 residues. CDR3 nucleotides: TGCGCCAGCAGCCAAGCTTCAGGGACTGGGGCCAACGTCCTGACTTTC. Amino acids: CASSQASGTGANVLTF.

This clonotype was detected only a few times. The CDR3, as DNA: TGTGCCAGCAGCTTAGGAATAGGGGACCCCTACGAGCAGTACTTC. Translation: CASSLGIGDPYEQYF. The chain employs TRBV11-2 and TRBJ2-7; the D call may be TRBD1 or TRBD2 (5 bases each). The germline CDR1 and CDR2 sequences are SGHAT and FQNNGV. This CDR3 is built from 15 residues. V was clipped by 1 base and J by 2 bases, with 12 bases between them.